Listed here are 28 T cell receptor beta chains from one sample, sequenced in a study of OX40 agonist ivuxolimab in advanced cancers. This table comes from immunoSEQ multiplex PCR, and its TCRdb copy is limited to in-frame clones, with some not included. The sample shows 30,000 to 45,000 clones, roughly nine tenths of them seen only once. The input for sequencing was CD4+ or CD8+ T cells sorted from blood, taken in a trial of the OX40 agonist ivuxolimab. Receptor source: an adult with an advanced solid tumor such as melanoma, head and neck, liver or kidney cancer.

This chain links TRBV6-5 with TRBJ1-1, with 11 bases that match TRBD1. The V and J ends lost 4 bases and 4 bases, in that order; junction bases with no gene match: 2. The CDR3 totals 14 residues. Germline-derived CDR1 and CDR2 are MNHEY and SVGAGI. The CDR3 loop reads CASSFGTGGTEAFF. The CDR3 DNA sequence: TGTGCCAGCAGTTTCGGGACAGGGGGCACTGAAGCTTTCTTT.

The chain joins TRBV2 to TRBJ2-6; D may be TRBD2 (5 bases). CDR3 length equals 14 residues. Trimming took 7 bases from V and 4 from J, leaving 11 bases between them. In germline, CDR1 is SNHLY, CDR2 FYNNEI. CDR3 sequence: CASIRGLGANVLTF. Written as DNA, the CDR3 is TGTGCCAGCATCCGAGGGTTAGGGGCCAACGTCCTGACTTTC.

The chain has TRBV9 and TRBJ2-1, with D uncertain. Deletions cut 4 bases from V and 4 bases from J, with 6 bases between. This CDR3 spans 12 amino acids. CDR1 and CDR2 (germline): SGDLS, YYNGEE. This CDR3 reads CASSSDYNEQFF. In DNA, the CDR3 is TGTGCCAGCAGCTCAGATTACAATGAGCAGTTCTTC.

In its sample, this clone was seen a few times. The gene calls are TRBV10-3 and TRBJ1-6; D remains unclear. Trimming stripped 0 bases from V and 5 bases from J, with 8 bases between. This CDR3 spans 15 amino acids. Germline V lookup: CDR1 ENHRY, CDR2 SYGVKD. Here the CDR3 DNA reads TGTGCCATCAGTGAGTCGTCAGATAATAATTCACCCCTCCACTTT. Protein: CAISESSDNNSPLHF.

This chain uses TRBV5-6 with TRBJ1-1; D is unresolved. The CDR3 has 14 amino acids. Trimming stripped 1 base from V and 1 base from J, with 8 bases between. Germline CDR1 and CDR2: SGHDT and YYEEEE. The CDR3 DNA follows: TGTGCCAGCAGCTTGTTTGGGGAGAACACTGAAGCTTTCTTT. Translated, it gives CASSLFGENTEAFF.

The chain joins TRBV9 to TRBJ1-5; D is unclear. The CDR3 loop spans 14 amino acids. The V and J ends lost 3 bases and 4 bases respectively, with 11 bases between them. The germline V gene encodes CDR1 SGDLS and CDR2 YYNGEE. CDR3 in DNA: TGTGCCAGCAGCGCCCCCCACGAAAATCAGCCCCAGCATTTT. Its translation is CASSAPHENQPQHF.

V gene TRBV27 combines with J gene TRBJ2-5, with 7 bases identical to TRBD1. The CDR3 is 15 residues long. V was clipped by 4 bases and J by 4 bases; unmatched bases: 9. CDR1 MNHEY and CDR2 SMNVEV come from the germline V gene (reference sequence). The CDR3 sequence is CASSSRQGLGETQYF. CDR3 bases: TGTGCCAGCAGTTCCAGACAGGGTTTGGGAGAGACCCAGTACTTC.

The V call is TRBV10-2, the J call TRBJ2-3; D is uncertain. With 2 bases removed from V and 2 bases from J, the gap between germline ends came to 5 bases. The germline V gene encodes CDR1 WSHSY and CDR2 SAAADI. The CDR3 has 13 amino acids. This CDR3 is CASSEHLTDTQYF. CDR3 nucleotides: TGCGCCAGCAGTGAGCACCTCACAGATACGCAGTATTTT.

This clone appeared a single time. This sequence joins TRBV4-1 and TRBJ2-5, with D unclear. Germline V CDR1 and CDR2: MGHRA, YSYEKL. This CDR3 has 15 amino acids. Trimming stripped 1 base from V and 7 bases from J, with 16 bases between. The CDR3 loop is CASSQVKGNVGTQYF. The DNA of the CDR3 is TGCGCCAGCAGCCAAGTGAAGGGAAATGTAGGGACCCAGTACTTC.

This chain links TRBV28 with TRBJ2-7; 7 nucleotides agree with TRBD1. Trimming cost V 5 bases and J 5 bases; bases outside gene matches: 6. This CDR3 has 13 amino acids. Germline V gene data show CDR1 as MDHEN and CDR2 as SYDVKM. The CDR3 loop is CASSPTGLDEQYF. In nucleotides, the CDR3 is TGTGCCAGCAGTCCGACAGGGTTGGACGAGCAGTACTTC.

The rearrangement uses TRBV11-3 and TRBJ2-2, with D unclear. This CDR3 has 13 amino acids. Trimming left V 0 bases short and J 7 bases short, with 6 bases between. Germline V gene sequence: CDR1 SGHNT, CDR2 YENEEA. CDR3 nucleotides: TGTGCCAGCAGCTTAGACAGCAACGGGGAGCTGTTTTTT. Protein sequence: CASSLDSNGELFF.

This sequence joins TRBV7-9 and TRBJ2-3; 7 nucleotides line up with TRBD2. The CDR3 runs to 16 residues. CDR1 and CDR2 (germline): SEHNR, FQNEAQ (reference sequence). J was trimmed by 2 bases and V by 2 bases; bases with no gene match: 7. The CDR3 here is CASSLYVAGYTDTQYF. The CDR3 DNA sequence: TGTGCCAGCAGCTTATATGTAGCGGGCTACACAGATACGCAGTATTTT.

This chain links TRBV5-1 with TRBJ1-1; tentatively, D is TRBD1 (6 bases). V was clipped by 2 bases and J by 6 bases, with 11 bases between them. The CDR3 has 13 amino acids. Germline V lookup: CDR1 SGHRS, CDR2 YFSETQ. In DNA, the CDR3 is TGCGCCAGCAGCTTACTTAGGGGGTCTGAAGCTTTCTTT. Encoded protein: CASSLLRGSEAFF.

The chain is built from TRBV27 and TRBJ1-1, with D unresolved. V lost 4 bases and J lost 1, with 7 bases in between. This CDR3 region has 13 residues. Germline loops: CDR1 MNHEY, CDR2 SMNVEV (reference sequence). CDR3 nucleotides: TGTGCCAGCAGTTCGGGAGAGAACACTGAAGCTTTCTTT. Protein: CASSSGENTEAFF.

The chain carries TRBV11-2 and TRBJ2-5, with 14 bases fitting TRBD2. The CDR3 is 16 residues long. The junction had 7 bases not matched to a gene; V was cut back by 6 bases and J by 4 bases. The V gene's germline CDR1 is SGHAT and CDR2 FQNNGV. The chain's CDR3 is CASRRPGLAGVETQYF. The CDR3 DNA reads TGTGCCAGCAGACGTCCGGGACTAGCGGGAGTAGAGACCCAGTACTTC.

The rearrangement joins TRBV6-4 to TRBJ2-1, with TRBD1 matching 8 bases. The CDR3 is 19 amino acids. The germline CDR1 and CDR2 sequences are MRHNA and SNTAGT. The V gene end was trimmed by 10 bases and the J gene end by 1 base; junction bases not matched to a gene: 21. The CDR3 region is CATVFSGTGLRRSYNEQFF. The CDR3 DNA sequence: TGTGCCACAGTTTTTTCCGGGACAGGACTTAGGAGATCCTACAATGAGCAGTTCTTC.

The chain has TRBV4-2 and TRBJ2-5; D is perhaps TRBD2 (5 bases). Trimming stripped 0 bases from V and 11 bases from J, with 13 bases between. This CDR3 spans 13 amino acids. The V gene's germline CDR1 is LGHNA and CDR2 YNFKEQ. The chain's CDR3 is CASSQDRGWEQYF. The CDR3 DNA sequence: TGTGCCAGCAGCCAAGATCGCGGGTGGGAGCAGTACTTC.

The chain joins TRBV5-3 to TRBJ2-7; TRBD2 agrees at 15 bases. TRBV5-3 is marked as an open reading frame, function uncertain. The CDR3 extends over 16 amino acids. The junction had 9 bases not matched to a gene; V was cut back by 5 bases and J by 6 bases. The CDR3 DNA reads TGTGCCAGAAGTTTTGGACTAGCGGGAGGGCCCGGCGAGCAGTACTTC. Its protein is CARSFGLAGGPGEQYF.

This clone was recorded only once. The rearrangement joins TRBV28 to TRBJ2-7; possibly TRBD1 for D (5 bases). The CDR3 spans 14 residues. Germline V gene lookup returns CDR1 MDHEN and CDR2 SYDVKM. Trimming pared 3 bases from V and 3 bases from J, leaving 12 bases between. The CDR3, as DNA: TGTGCCAGCAGTTTGTCCGACAGAAACTACGAGCAGTACTTC. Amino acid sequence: CASSLSDRNYEQYF.

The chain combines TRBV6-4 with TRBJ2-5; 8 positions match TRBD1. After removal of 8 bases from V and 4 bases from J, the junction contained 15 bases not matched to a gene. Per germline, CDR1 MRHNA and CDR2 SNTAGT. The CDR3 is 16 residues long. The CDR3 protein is CASSAGGLSVGETQYF. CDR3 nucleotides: TGTGCCAGCTCAGCAGGGGGCCTCAGCGTCGGAGAGACCCAGTACTTC.

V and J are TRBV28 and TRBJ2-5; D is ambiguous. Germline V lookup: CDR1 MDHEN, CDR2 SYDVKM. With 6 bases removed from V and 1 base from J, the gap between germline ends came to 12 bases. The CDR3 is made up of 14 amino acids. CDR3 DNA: TGTGCCAGCAGCCTCCATGAAGGCCAAGAGACCCAGTACTTC. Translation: CASSLHEGQETQYF.

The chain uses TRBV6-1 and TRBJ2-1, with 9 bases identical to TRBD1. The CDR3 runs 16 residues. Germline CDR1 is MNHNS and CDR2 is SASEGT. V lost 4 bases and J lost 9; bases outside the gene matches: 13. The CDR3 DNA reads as TGTGCCAGCAGTGTAAATGGGACAGGGAGACGGGGTGAGCAGTTCTTC. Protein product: CASSVNGTGRRGEQFF.

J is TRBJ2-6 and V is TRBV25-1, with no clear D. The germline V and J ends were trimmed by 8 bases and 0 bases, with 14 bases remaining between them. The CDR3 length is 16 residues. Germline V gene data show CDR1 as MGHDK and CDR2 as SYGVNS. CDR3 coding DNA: TGTGCCAGCCAATCCGGACGGTACTCTGGGGCCAACGTCCTGACTTTC. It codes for CASQSGRYSGANVLTF.

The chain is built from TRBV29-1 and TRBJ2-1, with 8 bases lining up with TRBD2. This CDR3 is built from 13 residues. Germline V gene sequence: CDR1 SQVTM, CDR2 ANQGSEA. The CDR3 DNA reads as TGCGGAGCGGGAGTGAGCTCCTACAATGAGCAGTTCTTC. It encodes CGAGVSSYNEQFF.

The CDR3 nucleotides read TGTGCCAGCAGCCAAGACAGGGTAGCTGAAGCTTTCTTT. Protein sequence: CASSQDRVAEAFF. This chain joins TRBV14 and TRBJ1-1; D perhaps matches TRBD1 (5 bases). The CDR3 has 13 amino acids. Germline V gives CDR1 SGHDN, CDR2 FVKESK. Deletions cut 0 bases from V and 6 bases from J, with 8 bases between.

For the CDR3, the DNA is TGTGCCAGCAGTTCCTTTGGGGCAGGGGGAAACACCATATATTTT. Protein product: CASSSFGAGGNTIYF. This chain joins TRBV27 and TRBJ1-3, with TRBD1 as a possible D gene (5 bases). V was shortened by 4 bases and J by 4 bases, with 14 bases between the two germline ends. Germline V gives CDR1 MNHEY, CDR2 SMNVEV (reference sequence). This CDR3 is built from 15 residues.

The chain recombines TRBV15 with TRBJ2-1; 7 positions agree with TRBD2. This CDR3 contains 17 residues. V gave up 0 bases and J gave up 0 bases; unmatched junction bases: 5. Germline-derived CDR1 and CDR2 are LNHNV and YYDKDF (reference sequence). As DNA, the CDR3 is TGTGCCACCAGCAGAGATTGGCGGGGGAGCTCCTACAATGAGCAGTTCTTC. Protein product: CATSRDWRGSSYNEQFF. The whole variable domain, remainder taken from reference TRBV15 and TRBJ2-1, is DAMVIQNPRYQVTQFGKPVTLSCSQTLNHNVMYWYQQKSSQAPKLLFHYYDKDFNNEADTPDNFQSRRPNTSFCFLDIRSPGLGDTAMYLCATSRDWRGSSYNEQFFGPGTRLTVL.

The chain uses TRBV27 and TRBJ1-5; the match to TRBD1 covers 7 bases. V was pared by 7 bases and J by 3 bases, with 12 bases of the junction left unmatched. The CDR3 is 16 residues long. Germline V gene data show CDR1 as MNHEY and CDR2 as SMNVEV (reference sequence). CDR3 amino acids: CASKTRQGFDNQPQHF. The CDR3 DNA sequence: TGTGCCAGCAAAACAAGACAGGGATTTGACAATCAGCCCCAGCATTTT.